The clone carrying this T cell receptor (beta chain) was seen many times. Its cognate antigen is unknown. This entry belongs to a study of T cells in Graves' hyperthyroidism and ophthalmopathy. Broader study findings: Patients with ophthalmopathy were separated from those with stable hyperthyroidism by a 13 V-J model.

Amplification of TCR beta CDR3 regions used RNA as the template. HTBI primers drove first-round RT-PCR of the TCR CDR3. TCRdb passed the multiplex PCR reads through MiXCR, listing each CDR3 protein once. This sample has 300,000 to 450,000 distinct CDR3 sequences, with approximately 14% found just once. The CDR3 runs to 13 residues. The ends were cut back, 2 bases at V and 6 bases at J, with 12 bases in the middle. CDR1 and CDR2 (germline): SGHDT, YYEEEE. No ophthalmopathy progression within 18 months constituted stable Graves' hyperthyroidism. Each diagnosis was grounded in clinical symptoms, serum thyroxine and TRAb, thyroid ultrasound, and orbital computed tomography. PBMCs were obtained from 7.5 to 10 ml fresh peripheral blood.

Input material: blood. This TCR was sampled from a woman aged 60-75 years with Graves' hyperthyroidism. The rearrangement joins TRBV5-6 to TRBJ2-7; D possibly matches TRBD1 or TRBD2 (6 bases each). The CDR3 bases are TGTGCCAGCAGCTTTTCACAGGGAGGCGAGCAGTACTTC. Translating it yields CASSFSQGGEQYF.